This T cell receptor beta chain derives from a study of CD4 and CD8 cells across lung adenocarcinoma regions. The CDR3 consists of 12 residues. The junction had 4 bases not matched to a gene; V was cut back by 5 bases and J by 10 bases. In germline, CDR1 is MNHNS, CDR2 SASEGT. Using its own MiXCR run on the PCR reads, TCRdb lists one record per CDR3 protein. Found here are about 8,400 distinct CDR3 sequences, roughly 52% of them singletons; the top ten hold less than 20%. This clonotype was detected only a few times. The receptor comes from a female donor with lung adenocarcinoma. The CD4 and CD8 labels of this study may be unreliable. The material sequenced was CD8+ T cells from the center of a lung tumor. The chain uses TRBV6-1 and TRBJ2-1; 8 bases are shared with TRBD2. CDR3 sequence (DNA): TGTGCCAGCAGTCTCCGACTAGCGGAGCAGTTCTTC. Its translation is CASSLRLAEQFF.